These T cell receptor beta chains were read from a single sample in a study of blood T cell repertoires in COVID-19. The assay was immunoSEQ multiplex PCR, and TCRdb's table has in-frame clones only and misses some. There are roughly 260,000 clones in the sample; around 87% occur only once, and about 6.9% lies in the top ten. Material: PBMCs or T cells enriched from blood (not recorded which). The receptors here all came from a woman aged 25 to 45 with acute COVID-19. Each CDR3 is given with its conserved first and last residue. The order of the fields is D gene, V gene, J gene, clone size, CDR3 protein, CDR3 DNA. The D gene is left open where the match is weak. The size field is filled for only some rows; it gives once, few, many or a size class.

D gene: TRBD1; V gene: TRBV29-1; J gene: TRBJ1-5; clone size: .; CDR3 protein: CSALTGDQPQHF; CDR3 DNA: TGCAGCGCCTTAACAGGGGATCAGCCCCAGCATTTT
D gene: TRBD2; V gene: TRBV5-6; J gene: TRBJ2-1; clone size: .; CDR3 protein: CASSSTASGGYNEQFF; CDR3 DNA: TGTGCCAGCAGCTCGACCGCTAGCGGGGGTTACAATGAGCAGTTCTTC
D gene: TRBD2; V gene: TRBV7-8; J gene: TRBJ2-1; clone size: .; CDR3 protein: CASSRGGVAGAYNEQFF; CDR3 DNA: TGTGCCAGCAGCCGCGGAGGAGTAGCGGGAGCCTACAATGAGCAGTTCTTC
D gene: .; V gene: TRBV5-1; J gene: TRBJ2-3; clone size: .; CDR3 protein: CATTGGQDGLDTQYF; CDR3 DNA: TGCGCCACCACGGGGGGACAGGACGGATTAGATACGCAGTATTTT
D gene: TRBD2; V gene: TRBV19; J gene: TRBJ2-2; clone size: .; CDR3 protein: CASSVLARGGPGELFF; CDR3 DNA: TGTGCCAGCTCGGTATTAGCGCGGGGGGGCCCCGGGGAGCTGTTTTTT
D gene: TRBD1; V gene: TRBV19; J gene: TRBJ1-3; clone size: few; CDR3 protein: CASCGQGIGNTIYF; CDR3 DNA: TGTGCCAGTTGTGGACAGGGGATCGGAAACACCATATATTTT
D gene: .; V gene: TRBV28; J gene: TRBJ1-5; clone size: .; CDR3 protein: CASSLTGGWSNQPQHF; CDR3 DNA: TGTGCCAGCAGTTTAACGGGAGGTTGGAGCAATCAGCCCCAGCATTTT
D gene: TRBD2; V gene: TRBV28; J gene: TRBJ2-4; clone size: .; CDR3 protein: CASSLGLAGLAKNIQYF; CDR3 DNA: TGTGCCAGCAGTCTGGGACTAGCGGGGCTAGCCAAAAACATTCAGTACTTC
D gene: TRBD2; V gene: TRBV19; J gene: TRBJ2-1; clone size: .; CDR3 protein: CASSLSSGGAYNEQFF; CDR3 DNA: TGTGCCAGTAGTCTAAGTAGCGGGGGAGCATACAATGAGCAGTTCTTC
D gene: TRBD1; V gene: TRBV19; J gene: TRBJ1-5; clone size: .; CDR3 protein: CASEQGWNQPQHF; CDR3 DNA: TGTGCCAGTGAACAGGGGTGGAATCAGCCCCAGCATTTT
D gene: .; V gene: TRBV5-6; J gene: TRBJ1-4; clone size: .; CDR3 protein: CASSLGGGLNEKLFF; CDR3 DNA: TGTGCCAGCAGCTTGGGGGGCGGATTAAATGAAAAACTGTTTTTT
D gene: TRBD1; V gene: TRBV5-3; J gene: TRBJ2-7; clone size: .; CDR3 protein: CATRQGEQYF; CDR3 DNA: TGTGCCACAAGACAGGGGGAGCAGTACTTC
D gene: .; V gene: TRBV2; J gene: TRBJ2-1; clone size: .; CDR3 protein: CASSEVQYNEQFF; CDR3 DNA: TGTGCCAGCAGTGAGGTTCAGTACAATGAGCAGTTCTTC
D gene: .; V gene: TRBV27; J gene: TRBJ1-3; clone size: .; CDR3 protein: CASSPTRDSGNTIYF; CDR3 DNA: TGTGCCAGCAGTCCCACCAGGGACTCTGGAAACACCATATATTTT
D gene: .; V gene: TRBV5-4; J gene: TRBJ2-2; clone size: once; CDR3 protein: CASSLVRPANTGELFF; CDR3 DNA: TGTGCCAGCAGCTTGGTTCGTCCAGCGAACACCGGGGAGCTGTTTTTT
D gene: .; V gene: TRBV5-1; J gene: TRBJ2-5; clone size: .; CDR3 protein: CASNEPGRPGMWYF; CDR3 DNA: TGCGCCAGCAATGAACCGGGCCGGCCCGGGATGTGGTACTTC
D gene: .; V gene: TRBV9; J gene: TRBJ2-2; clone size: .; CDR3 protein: CASSPGGLGTGELFF; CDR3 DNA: TGTGCCAGCAGCCCCGGAGGTTTGGGCACCGGGGAGCTGTTTTTT
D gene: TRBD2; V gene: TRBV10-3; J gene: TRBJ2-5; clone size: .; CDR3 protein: CAPRLAAETQYF; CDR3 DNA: TGTGCCCCCCGACTAGCGGCGGAGACCCAGTACTTC
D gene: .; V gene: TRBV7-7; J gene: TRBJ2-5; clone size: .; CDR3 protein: CASSPEGGGTQYF; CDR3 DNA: TGTGCTAGCAGCCCAGAGGGAGGGGGGACCCAGTACTTC
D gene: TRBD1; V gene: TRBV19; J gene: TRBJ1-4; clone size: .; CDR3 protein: CASSDQGAPNEKLFF; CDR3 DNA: TGTGCCAGTAGTGACCAGGGGGCACCTAATGAAAAACTGTTTTTT
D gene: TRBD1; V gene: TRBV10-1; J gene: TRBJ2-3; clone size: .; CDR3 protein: CASGTGSVDTQYF; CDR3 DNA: TGCGCCAGCGGGACAGGGTCCGTAGATACGCAGTATTTT
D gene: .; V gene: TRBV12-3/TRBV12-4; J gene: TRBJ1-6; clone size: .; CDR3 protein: CASSSGGTRVLHF; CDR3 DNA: TGTGCCAGCAGTTCGGGGGGCACGAGGGTGCTCCACTTT
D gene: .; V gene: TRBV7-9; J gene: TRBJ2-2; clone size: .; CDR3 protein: CASSLLGTLNTGELFF; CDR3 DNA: TGTGCCAGCAGCTTATTGGGGACACTGAACACCGGGGAGCTGTTTTTT
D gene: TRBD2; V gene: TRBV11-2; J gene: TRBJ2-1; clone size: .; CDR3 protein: CASSRTFSSGGVGNEQFF; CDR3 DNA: TGTGCCAGCAGCCGTACCTTCTCTAGCGGGGGGGTAGGGAATGAGCAGTTCTTC
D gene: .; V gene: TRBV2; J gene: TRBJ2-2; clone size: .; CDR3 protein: CASRRQGGNTGELFF; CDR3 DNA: TGTGCCAGCAGACGACAGGGAGGAAACACCGGGGAGCTGTTTTTT
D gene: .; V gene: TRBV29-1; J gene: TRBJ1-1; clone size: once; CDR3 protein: CSVGHTNTEAFF; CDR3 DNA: TGCAGCGTCGGACACACGAACACTGAAGCTTTCTTT
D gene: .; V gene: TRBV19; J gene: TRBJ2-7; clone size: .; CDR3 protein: CASRKTLTGNLFYEQYF; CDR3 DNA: TGTGCCAGTAGGAAGACCTTAACAGGGAATCTTTTCTACGAGCAGTACTTC
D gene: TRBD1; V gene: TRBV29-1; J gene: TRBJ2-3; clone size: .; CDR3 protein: CSVPPGQGSDTQYF; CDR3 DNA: TGCAGCGTTCCCCCGGGACAGGGTTCAGATACGCAGTATTTT